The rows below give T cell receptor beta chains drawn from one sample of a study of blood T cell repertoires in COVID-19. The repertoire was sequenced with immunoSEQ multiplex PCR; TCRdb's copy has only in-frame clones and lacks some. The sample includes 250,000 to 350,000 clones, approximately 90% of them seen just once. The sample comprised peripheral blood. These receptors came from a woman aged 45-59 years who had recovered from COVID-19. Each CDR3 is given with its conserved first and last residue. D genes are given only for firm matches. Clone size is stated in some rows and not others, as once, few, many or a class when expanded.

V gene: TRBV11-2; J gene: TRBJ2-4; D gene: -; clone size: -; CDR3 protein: CASSPLTGIKNIQYF; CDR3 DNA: TGTGCCAGCAGCCCCCTTACGGGGATCAAAAACATTCAGTACTTC
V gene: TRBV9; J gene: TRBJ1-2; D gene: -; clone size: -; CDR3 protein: CASSVVLNYGYTF; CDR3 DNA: TGTGCCAGCAGCGTGGTGCTAAACTATGGCTACACCTTC
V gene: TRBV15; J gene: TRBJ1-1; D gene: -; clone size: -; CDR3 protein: CATSGSHQGPVLTEAFF; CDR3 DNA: TGTGCCACCAGCGGGTCCCACCAGGGGCCGGTTCTCACTGAAGCTTTCTTT
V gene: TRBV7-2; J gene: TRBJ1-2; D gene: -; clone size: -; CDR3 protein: CASSPSGGAASYGYTF; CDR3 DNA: TGTGCCAGCAGCCCATCCGGGGGGGCGGCCTCCTATGGCTACACCTTC
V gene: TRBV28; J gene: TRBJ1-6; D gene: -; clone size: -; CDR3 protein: CASSYWQGGAPLHF; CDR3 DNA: TGTGCCAGCAGTTACTGGCAGGGTGGAGCACCCCTCCACTTT
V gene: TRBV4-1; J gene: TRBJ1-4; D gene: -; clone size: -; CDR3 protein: CASSLYLATNEKLFF; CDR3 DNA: TGCGCCAGCAGCCTATATCTTGCAACTAATGAAAAACTGTTTTTT
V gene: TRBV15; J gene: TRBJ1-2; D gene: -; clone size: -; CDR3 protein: CATRREQVGKSYGYTF; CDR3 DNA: TGTGCCACCAGGAGGGAGCAGGTCGGGAAGAGCTATGGCTACACCTTC
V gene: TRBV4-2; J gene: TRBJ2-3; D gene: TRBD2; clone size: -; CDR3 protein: CASSQQPGLGDASTDTQYF; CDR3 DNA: TGTGCCAGCAGCCAACAACCGGGACTAGGGGATGCTAGCACAGATACGCAGTATTTT
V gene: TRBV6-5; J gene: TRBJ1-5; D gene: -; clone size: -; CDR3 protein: CASSRGGAPNQPQHF; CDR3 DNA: TGTGCCAGCTCCCGGGGGGGGGCACCCAATCAGCCCCAGCATTTT
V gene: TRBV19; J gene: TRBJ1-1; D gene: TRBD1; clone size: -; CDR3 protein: CASSTGQGIGEAFF; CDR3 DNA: TGTGCCAGTAGTACGGGACAGGGGATCGGTGAAGCTTTCTTT
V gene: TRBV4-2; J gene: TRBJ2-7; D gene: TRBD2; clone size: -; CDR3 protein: CASSQFYRGGGRSYEQYF; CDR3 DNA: TGTGCCAGCAGCCAATTTTATAGAGGCGGCGGGAGGTCCTACGAGCAGTACTTC
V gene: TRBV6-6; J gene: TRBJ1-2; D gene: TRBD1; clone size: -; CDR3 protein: CASSQGQSNYGYTF; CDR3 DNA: TGTGCCAGCAGCCAGGGACAGTCTAACTATGGCTACACCTTC
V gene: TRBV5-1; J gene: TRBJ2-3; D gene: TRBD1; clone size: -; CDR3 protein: CASSPLTGYTDTQYF; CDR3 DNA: TGCGCCAGCAGCCCACTGACAGGGTACACAGATACGCAGTATTTT
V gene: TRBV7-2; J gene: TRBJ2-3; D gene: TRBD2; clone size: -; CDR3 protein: CASSLGAGATDTQYF; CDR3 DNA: TGTGCCAGCAGCTTAGGAGCGGGGGCAACAGATACGCAGTATTTT
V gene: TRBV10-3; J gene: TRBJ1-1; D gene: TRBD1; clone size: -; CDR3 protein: CATSGGTGGLDTEAFF; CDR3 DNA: TGTGCCACCTCAGGGGGGACAGGGGGCCTGGACACTGAAGCTTTCTTT
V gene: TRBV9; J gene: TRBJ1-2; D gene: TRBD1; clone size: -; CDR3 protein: CASSVAQGVGYGYTF; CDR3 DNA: TGTGCCAGCAGCGTAGCCCAGGGGGTAGGCTATGGCTACACCTTC
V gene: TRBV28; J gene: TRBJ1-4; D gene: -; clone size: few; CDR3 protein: CASLPRGAHGDEKLFF; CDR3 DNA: TGTGCCAGCTTACCCCGGGGGGCGCACGGCGATGAAAAACTGTTTTTT
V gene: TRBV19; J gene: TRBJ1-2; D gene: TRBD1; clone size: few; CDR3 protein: CASSQGQGRGYTF; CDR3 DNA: TGTGCCAGTAGTCAAGGACAGGGACGGGGCTACACCTTC
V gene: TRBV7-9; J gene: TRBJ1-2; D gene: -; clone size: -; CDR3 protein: CASSSSGQTSGGYTF; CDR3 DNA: TGTGCCAGCAGCTCTTCCGGACAGACCTCTGGGGGCTACACCTTC
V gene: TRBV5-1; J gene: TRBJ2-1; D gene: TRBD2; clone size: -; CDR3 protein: CASSLAGSGGRGEQFF; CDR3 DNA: TGCGCCAGCAGCTTGGCCGGCAGCGGGGGCAGGGGTGAGCAGTTCTTC
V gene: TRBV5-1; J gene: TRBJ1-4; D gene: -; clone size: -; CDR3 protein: CASSLAGRVTNEKLFF; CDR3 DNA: TGCGCCAGCAGCTTGGCCGGCAGGGTAACTAATGAAAAACTGTTTTTT
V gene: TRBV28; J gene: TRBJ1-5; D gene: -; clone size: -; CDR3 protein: CASSLRAINQPQHF; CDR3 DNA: TGTGCCAGCAGTCTGAGGGCTATCAATCAGCCCCAGCATTTT
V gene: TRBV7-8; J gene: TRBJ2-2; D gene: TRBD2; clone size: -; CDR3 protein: CASSLVAGGRRTGELFF; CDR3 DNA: TGTGCCAGCAGCTTAGTGGCGGGGGGGCGACGGACCGGGGAGCTGTTTTTT
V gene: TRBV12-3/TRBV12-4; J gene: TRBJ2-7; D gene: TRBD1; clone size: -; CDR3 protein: CASSSISGGSQYF; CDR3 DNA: TGTGCCAGCAGTTCCATCTCAGGGGGATCGCAGTACTTC
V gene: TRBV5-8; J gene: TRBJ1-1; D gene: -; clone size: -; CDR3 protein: CASRLKPGTVQNTEAFF; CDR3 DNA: TGTGCCAGCAGACTGAAACCCGGAACAGTACAGAACACTGAAGCTTTCTTT
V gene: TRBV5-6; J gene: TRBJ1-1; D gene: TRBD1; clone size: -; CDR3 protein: CASSAVRGQGYTEAFF; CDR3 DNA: TGTGCCAGCAGCGCAGTCAGGGGGCAGGGGTACACTGAAGCTTTCTTT
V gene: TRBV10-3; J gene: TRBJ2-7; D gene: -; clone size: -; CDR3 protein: CAISGGGVENPYEQYF; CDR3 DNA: TGTGCCATCAGCGGAGGAGGAGTGGAAAACCCATACGAGCAGTACTTC
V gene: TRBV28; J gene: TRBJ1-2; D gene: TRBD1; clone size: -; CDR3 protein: CASSGILQGAEDGYTF; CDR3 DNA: TGTGCCAGCAGTGGAATCTTACAGGGGGCTGAGGATGGCTACACCTTC
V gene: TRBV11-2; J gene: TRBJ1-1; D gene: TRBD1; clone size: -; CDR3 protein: CASSPDRGAEAFF; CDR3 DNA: TGTGCCAGCAGCCCCGACAGGGGAGCTGAAGCTTTCTTT
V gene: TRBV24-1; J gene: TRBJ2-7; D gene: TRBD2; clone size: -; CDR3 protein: CATSDSRTSGDEQYF; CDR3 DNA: TGTGCCACCAGTGATTCCCGGACTAGCGGGGACGAGCAGTACTTC
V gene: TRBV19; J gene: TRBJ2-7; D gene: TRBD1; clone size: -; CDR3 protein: CASSRTGITYEQYF; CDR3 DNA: TGTGCCAGTAGCCGGACAGGGATCACCTACGAGCAGTACTTC
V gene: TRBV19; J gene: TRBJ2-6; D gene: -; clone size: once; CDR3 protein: CASSPQANSGANVLTF; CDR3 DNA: TGTGCCAGTAGTCCCCAGGCTAACTCTGGGGCCAACGTCCTGACTTTC
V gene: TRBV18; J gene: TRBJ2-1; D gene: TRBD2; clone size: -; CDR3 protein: CASSPLAGAYNEQFF; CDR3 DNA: TGTGCCAGCTCGCCCCTAGCGGGGGCCTACAATGAGCAGTTCTTC
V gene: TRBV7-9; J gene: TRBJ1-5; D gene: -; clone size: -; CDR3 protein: CASSFTGRQPQHF; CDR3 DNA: TGTGCCAGCAGCTTTACAGGGCGTCAGCCCCAGCATTTT
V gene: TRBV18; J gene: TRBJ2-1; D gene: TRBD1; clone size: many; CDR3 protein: CASSPRPQGAGRNEQFF; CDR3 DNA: TGTGCCAGCTCACCCCGGCCACAGGGGGCGGGAAGAAATGAGCAGTTCTTC
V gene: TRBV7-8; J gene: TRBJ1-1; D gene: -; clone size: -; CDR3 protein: CASRARVNTEAFF; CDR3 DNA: TGTGCCAGCAGGGCGAGGGTGAACACTGAAGCTTTCTTT
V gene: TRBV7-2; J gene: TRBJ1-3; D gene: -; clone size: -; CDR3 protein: CASSLSGGLGNTIYF; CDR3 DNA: TGTGCCAGCAGCTTATCCGGGGGGCTAGGAAACACCATATATTTT
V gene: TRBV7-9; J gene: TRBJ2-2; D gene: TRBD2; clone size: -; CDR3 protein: CASSLGLAAGELFF; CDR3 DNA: TGTGCCAGCAGCTTAGGACTAGCAGCCGGGGAGCTGTTTTTT
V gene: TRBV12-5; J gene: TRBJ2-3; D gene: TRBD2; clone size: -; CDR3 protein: CASGLGETSGSTQYF; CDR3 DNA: TGTGCTAGTGGTTTGGGGGAGACTAGCGGGAGTACGCAGTATTTT
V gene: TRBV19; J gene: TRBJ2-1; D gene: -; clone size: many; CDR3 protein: CASSSGNLYNEQFF; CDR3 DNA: TGTGCCAGTAGTAGCGGGAACTTGTACAATGAGCAGTTCTTC
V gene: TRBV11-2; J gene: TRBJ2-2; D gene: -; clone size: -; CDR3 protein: CASGLLGRGHTGELFF; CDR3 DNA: TGTGCCAGCGGCTTGTTGGGGCGCGGTCACACCGGGGAGCTGTTTTTT
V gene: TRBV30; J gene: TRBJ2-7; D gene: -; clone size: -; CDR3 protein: CAWSVLSGPYEQYF; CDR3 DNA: TGTGCCTGGAGTGTACTATCAGGGCCCTACGAACAGTACTTC
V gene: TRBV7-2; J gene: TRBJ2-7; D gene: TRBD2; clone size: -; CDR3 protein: CASSTLAGAFNEQYF; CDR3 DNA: TGTGCCAGCAGCACCCTAGCGGGGGCTTTCAACGAGCAGTACTTC
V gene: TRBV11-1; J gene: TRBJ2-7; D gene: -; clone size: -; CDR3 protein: CASSRLGGAEQYF; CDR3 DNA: TGTGCCAGCAGTCGCCTCGGAGGTGCCGAGCAGTACTTC
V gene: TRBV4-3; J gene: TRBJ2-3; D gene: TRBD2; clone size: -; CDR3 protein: CASSQVSGGGTDTQYF; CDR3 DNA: TGCGCCAGCAGCCAAGTTAGCGGGGGGGGTACAGATACGCAGTATTTT
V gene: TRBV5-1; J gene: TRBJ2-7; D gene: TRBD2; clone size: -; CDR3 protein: CASSFRDYNYEQYF; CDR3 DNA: TGCGCCAGCAGCTTCCGGGACTACAACTACGAGCAGTACTTC
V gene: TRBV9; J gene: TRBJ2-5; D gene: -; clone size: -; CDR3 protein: CASSVEGGYGETQYF; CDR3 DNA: TGTGCCAGCAGCGTAGAAGGGGGATACGGGGAGACCCAGTACTTC
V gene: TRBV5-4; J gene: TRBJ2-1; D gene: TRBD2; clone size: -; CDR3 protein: CASSTRTSGGYNEQFF; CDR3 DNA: TGTGCCAGCAGCACCCGGACTAGCGGGGGCTACAATGAGCAGTTCTTC